The sequence of this T cell receptor beta chain was determined in a study of T cell changes during pregnancy in multiple sclerosis. CDR3 length equals 14 residues. Germline lookup yields CDR1 LNHDA and CDR2 SQIVND (reference sequence). The V end was cut by 7 bases, the J end by 0 bases, with 10 bases between. Clones were sequenced by immunoSEQ multiplex PCR, and TCRdb holds only the in-frame ones, with some missing. The repertoire includes nearly 80,000 clones, around 94% of them detected once, and 0.21% sits in the top ten. This rearrangement joins TRBV19 to TRBJ1-3, with a possible D match to TRBD1 (5 bases). The source was CD4+ T cells from peripheral blood mononuclear cells, collected before pregnancy. This clonotype originated in a female donor with multiple sclerosis, enrolled in a pregnancy study. This chain's CDR3 is CASKRQRSGNTIYF. In DNA, the CDR3 is TGTGCCAGTAAGAGACAGCGCTCTGGAAACACCATATATTTT.